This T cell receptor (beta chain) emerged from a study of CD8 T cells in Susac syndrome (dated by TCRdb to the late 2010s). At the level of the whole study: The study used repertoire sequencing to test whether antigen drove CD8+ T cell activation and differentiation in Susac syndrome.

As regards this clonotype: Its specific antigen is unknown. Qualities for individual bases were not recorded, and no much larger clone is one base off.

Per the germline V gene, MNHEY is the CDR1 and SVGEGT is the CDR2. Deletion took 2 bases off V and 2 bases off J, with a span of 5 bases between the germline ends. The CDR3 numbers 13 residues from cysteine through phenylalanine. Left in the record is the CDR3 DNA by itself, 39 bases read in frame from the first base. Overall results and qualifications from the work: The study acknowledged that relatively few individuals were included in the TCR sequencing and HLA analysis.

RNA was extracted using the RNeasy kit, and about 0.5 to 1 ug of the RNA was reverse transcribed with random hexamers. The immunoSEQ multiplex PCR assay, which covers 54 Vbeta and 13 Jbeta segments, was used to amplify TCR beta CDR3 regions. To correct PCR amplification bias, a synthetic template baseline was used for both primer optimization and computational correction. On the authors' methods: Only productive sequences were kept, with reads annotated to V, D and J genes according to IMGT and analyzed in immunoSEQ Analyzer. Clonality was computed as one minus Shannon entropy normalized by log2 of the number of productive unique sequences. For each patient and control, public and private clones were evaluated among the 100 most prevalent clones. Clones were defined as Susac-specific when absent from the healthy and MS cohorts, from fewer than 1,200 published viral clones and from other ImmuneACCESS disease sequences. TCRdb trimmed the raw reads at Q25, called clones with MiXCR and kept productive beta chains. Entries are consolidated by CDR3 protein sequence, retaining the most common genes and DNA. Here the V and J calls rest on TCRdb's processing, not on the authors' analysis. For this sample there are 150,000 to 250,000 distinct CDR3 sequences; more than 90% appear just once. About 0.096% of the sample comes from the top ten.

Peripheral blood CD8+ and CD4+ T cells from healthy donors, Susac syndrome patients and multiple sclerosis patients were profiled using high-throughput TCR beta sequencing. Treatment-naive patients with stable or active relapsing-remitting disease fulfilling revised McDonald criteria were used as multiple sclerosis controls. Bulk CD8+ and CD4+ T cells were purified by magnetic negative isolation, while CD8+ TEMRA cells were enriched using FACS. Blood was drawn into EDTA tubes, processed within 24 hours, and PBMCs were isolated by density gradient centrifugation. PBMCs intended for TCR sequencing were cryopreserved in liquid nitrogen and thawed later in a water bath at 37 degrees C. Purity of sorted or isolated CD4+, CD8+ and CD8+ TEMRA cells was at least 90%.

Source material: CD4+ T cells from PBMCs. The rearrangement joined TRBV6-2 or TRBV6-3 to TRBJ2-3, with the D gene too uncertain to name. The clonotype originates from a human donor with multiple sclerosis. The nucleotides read TGTGCCAGCAGTTACAGGTTCACAGATACGCAGTATTTT. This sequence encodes CASSYRFTDTQYF.